A single sample gave rise to the 21 T cell receptor beta chains below, sequenced in a study of siplizumab effects on memory and regulatory T cells. The assay was immunoSEQ multiplex PCR, and TCRdb's table has in-frame clones only and misses some. The sample consists of tens of thousands of clones, roughly 94% of them appearing once. The sample taken for sequencing was non-Treg CD4+ T cells sorted from blood. The receptors shown here come from a human donor in good health.

The chain has TRBV2 and TRBJ2-5; D remains unclear. This CDR3 region has 13 residues. Germline CDR1 SNHLY, CDR2 FYNNEI. V lost 4 bases and J lost 1, with 7 bases in between. The CDR3 here is CASSVTRQETQYF. The CDR3 region has the DNA TGTGCCAGCAGTGTGACCCGCCAAGAGACCCAGTACTTC.

This clone showed up just a few times. V usage is TRBV6-5 and J usage is TRBJ1-1; D call uncertain. V gave up 8 bases and J gave up 1 base, with 11 bases separating them. From germline, CDR1 is MNHEY and CDR2 SVGAGI. This CDR3 spans 13 amino acids. CDR3 residues: CASGLKGNTEAFF. Here the CDR3 DNA reads TGTGCCAGCGGACTCAAGGGGAACACTGAAGCTTTCTTT.

V and J are TRBV25-1 and TRBJ2-5; 10 bases align to TRBD1. J gave up 5 bases and V 4 bases, and 10 bases lay outside the gene matches. There are 16 residues in the CDR3. The V gene's germline CDR1 is MGHDK and CDR2 SYGVNS. DNA of the CDR3: TGTGCCAGCAGTGGGATGACAGGGGGCTGGGGGGAGACCCAGTACTTC. Translated: CASSGMTGGWGETQYF. The whole variable domain, filled in from reference TRBV25-1 and TRBJ2-5, reads EADIYQTPRYLVIGTGKKITLECSQTMGHDKMYWYQQDPGMELHLIHYSYGVNSTEKGDLSSESTVSRIRTEHFPLTLESARPSHTSQYLCASSGMTGGWGETQYFGPGTRLLVL.

The chain uses TRBV19 and TRBJ2-5, with 7 nucleotides matching TRBD1. Germline trimming cut 5 bases from V and 5 bases from J; bases unmatched to any gene: 8. The CDR3 runs 14 residues. CDR1 is LNHDA, CDR2 SQIVND, per germline (reference sequence). This chain's CDR3 is CASSLTGPIETQYF. In DNA, the CDR3 is TGTGCCAGTAGTCTGACAGGGCCAATTGAGACCCAGTACTTC.

The gene calls are TRBV30 and TRBJ1-5; 9 bases agree with TRBD1. V shed 5 bases, J shed 0 bases, and the junction held 2 bases outside the gene matches. CDR1 and CDR2 (germline): GTSNPN, SVGIG (reference sequence). The CDR3 covers 14 residues. The CDR3 coding sequence is TGTGCCTGGGGGACAGGGCTTAGCAATCAGCCCCAGCATTTT. This translates into CAWGTGLSNQPQHF.

The rearrangement links TRBV7-6 to TRBJ1-4; no reliable D call. The V gene's germline CDR1 is SGHVS and CDR2 FNYEAQ. The CDR3 is 16 residues long. V gave up 4 bases and J gave up 8 bases, with 20 bases separating them. CDR3 nucleotide sequence: TGTGCCAGCAGCTCCCGGCCAATGACGAAAGAGGAAAAACTGTTTTTT. The encoded protein is CASSSRPMTKEEKLFF.

The chain is built from TRBV21-1 and TRBJ2-6; the table's D call TRBD1 went unverified against the DNA. TRBV21-1 is annotated as a pseudogene. This CDR3 contains 20 residues. This CDR3 reads CASSKPPRAPVSSGANVLTF. Written as DNA, the CDR3 is TGTGCCAGCAGCAAACCCCCCAGGGCTCCGGTAAGCTCTGGGGCCAACGTCCTGACTTTC.

The chain carries TRBV7-9 and TRBJ2-1, with 8 bases matching TRBD2. J lost 0 bases, V lost 2 bases, and 0 bases had no gene match. Germline V gene sequence: CDR1 SEHNR, CDR2 FQNEAQ (reference sequence). The length of the CDR3 is 15 residues. The CDR3 sequence: CASSLSGSSYNEQFF. Written as DNA, the CDR3 is TGTGCCAGCAGCTTAAGCGGGAGCTCCTACAATGAGCAGTTCTTC.

The rearrangement joins TRBV5-1 to TRBJ2-7, with a tentative D call TRBD1 (6 bases). CDR3 length equals 14 residues. V was clipped by 4 bases and J by 2 bases, with 13 bases between them. The germline CDR1 and CDR2 sequences are SGHRS and YFSETQ. The CDR3 sequence: CASSLQGSPYEQYF. The CDR3 nucleotides are TGCGCCAGCAGCCTCCAGGGGAGCCCCTACGAGCAGTACTTC.

J is TRBJ2-2 and V is TRBV5-4; 9 bases align to TRBD1. The J segment lost 4 bases and the V segment lost 0 bases, leaving 4 bases of the junction unmatched. In germline, CDR1 is SGHNT, CDR2 YYREEE (reference sequence). This CDR3 contains 16 residues. For the CDR3, the DNA is TGTGCCAGCAGCTTGGGACAGGGGGTTCTCACCGGGGAGCTGTTTTTT. As protein: CASSLGQGVLTGELFF.

The rearrangement uses TRBV30 and TRBJ1-2, with 7 bases lining up with TRBD1. With 5 bases clipped from V and 2 bases from J, the junction kept 8 bases outside the gene matches. This CDR3 has 14 residues. Germline V gene lookup returns CDR1 GTSNPN and CDR2 SVGIG (reference sequence). CDR3 protein: CAWDDTDRNYGYTF. CDR3 sequence (DNA): TGTGCCTGGGATGATACGGACAGGAACTATGGCTACACCTTC. Drawing the rest from reference TRBV30 and TRBJ1-2, the complete variable domain is SQTIHQWPATLVQPVGSPLSLECTVEGTSNPNLYWYRQAAGRGLQLLFYSVGIGQISSEVPQNLSASRPQDRQFILSSKKLLLSDSGFYLCAWDDTDRNYGYTFGSGTRLTVV.

The V and J genes are TRBV5-1 and TRBJ2-1; a weak D match, TRBD1 (6 bases). The length of the CDR3 is 14 residues. V lost 0 bases, J lost 6 bases, and 10 bases lay in between. Germline assignment: CDR1 SGHRS and CDR2 YFSETQ. The CDR3 protein is CASSLGGPSNEQFF. The CDR3 region has the DNA TGCGCCAGCAGCTTGGGGGGGCCGTCCAATGAGCAGTTCTTC. The full variable domain, completed using reference TRBV5-1 and TRBJ2-1, is KAGVTQTPRYLIKTRGQQVTLSCSPISGHRSVSWYQQTPGQGLQFLFEYFSETQRNKGNFPGRFSGRQFSNSRSEMNVSTLELGDSALYLCASSLGGPSNEQFFGPGTRLTVL.

The chain combines TRBV5-1 with TRBJ1-2; D is uncertain. Trimming removed 0 bases at V and 9 bases at J, with 18 bases between. CDR3 length: 15 residues. CDR1 is SGHRS and CDR2 is YFSETQ in the germline V gene. CDR3 bases: TGCGCCAGCAGCTTGGGACACGGCACGGCGGGCAGCTACACCTTC. Translating gives CASSLGHGTAGSYTF.

This chain links TRBV11-3 with TRBJ1-1, with D tentatively TRBD1 (6 bases). V was pared by 4 bases and J by 0 bases, with 12 bases between. This CDR3 has 15 amino acids. Germline CDR1 is SGHNT and CDR2 is YENEEA. The CDR3 DNA follows: TGTGCCAGCAGCTCTCCAGGGGTCATGAACACTGAAGCTTTCTTT. Translation: CASSSPGVMNTEAFF.

This sequence joins TRBV30 and TRBJ1-6, with D possibly TRBD1 on 5 matching bases. V lost 2 bases, J lost 8 bases, and 10 bases lay in between. CDR3 length: 13 residues. CDR1 and CDR2 from the germline V gene are GTSNPN and SVGIG (reference sequence). CDR3 residues: CAWSFRGDSPLHF. The CDR3 DNA sequence: TGTGCCTGGAGTTTCCGGGGGGATTCACCCCTCCACTTT.

The chain combines TRBV30 with TRBJ1-2; tentative D call: TRBD1 (6 bases). V was trimmed by 8 bases and J by 8 bases, leaving 18 bases between them. CDR1 is GTSNPN and CDR2 is SVGIG in the germline V gene (reference sequence). The CDR3 has 12 residues. In nucleotides, the CDR3 is TGTGCCCGGACGGTGGGGGGGCAGGGCTACACCTTC. Protein: CARTVGGQGYTF.

This chain joins TRBV19 and TRBJ1-4, with TRBD1 as a possible D gene (5 bases). V was shortened by 8 bases and J by 8 bases, with 9 bases between the two germline ends. CDR3 length equals 11 residues. Germline V gene data show CDR1 as LNHDA and CDR2 as SQIVND (reference sequence). The CDR3, as DNA: TGTGCCAGTGTCCGGGGCGAAAAACTGTTTTTT. Its protein is CASVRGEKLFF. The entire variable domain, with the rest obtained from reference TRBV19 and TRBJ1-4, is as follows: DGGITQSPKYLFRKEGQNVTLSCEQNLNHDAMYWYRQDPGQGLRLIYYSQIVNDFQKGDIAEGYSVSREKKESFPLTVTSAQKNPTAFYLCASVRGEKLFFGSGTQLSVL.

This sequence joins TRBV18 and TRBJ1-6, with TRBD1 identical over 7 bases. CDR3 length equals 16 residues. Germline assignment: CDR1 KGHSH and CDR2 LQKENI. V lost 6 bases to trimming and J lost 0 bases; unmatched junction nucleotides: 5. Written as DNA, the CDR3 is TGTGCCAGCTCGGGACAGACGAGCTCCTATAATTCACCCCTCCACTTT. Protein sequence: CASSGQTSSYNSPLHF.

This rearrangement joins TRBV4-3 to TRBJ2-7; tentatively, D is TRBD1 (6 bases). Germline V gene data show CDR1 as LGHNA and CDR2 as YSLEER. CDR3 length: 15 residues. With 3 bases removed from V and 4 bases from J, the gap between germline ends came to 16 bases. The CDR3 region has the DNA TGCGCCAGCAGCCACCGGTCGGCAGGGGAGTACGAGCAGTACTTC. Protein product: CASSHRSAGEYEQYF.

The V gene is TRBV19, the J gene TRBJ2-7; TRBD1 aligns across 10 bases. Unmatched junction bases numbered 5, after V lost 1 base and J lost 5 bases. Germline assignment: CDR1 LNHDA and CDR2 SQIVND (reference sequence). The CDR3 has 15 amino acids. CDR3 DNA: TGTGCCAGTAGTATAGTCGGGACAGGGGCGCACGAGCAGTACTTC. It codes for CASSIVGTGAHEQYF.

The chain carries TRBV30 and TRBJ1-1; the D gene is possibly TRBD1 (5 bases). V lost 5 bases to trimming and J lost 6 bases, with 22 bases between them. The V gene's germline CDR1 is GTSNPN and CDR2 SVGIG (reference sequence). The CDR3 is 15 residues long. The CDR3 region has the DNA TGTGCCTGGGGCTGGGGCAGGCGTTTAGTCGCTGAAGCTTTCTTT. As protein: CAWGWGRRLVAEAFF.